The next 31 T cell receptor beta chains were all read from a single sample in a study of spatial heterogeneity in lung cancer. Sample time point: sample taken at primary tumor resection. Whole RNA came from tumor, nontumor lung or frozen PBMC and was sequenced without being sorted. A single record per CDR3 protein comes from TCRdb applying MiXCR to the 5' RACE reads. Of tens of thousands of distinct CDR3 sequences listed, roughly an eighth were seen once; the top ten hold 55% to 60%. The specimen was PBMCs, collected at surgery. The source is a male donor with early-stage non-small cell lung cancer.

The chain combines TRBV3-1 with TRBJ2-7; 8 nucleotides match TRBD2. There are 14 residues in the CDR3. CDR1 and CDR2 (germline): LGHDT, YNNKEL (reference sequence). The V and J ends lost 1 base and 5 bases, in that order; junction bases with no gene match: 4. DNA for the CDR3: TGTGCCAGCAGCCAAGTCGGACTAGCAGACGAGCAGTACTTC. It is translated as CASSQVGLADEQYF.

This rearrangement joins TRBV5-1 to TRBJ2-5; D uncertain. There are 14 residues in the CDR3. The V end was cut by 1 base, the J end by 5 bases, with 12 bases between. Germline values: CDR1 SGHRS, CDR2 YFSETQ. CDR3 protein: CASSLRQKAETQYF. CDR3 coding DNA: TGCGCCAGCAGCTTGAGGCAAAAAGCGGAGACCCAGTACTTC. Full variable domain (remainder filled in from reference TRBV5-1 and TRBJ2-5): KAGVTQTPRYLIKTRGQQVTLSCSPISGHRSVSWYQQTPGQGLQFLFEYFSETQRNKGNFPGRFSGRQFSNSRSEMNVSTLELGDSALYLCASSLRQKAETQYFGPGTRLLVL.

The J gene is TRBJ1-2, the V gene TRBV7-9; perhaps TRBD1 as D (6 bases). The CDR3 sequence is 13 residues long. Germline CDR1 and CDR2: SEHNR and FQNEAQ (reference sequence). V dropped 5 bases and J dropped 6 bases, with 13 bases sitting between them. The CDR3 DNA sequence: TGTGCCAGCAGCCCACGGACAGCCCATGGCTACACCTTC. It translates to CASSPRTAHGYTF.

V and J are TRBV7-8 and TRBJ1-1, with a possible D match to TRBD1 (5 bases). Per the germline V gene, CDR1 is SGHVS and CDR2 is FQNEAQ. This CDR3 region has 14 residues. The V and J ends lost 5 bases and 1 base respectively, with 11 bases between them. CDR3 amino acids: CASSRTFPNTEAFF. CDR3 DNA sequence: TGTGCCAGCAGCCGGACATTCCCGAACACTGAAGCTTTCTTT. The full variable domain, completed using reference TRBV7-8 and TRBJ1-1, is GAGVSQSPRYKVAKRGQDVALRCDPISGHVSLFWYQQALGQGPEFLTYFQNEAQLDKSGLPSDRFFAERPEGSVSTLKIQRTQQEDSAVYLCASSRTFPNTEAFFGQGTRLTVV.

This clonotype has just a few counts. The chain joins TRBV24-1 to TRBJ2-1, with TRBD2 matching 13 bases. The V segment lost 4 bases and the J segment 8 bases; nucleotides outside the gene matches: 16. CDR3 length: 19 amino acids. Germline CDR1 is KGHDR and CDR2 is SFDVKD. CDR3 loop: CATSEQRRGTSGMRDEQFF. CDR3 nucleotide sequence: TGTGCCACCAGTGAACAGCGCCGGGGGACTAGCGGGATGAGGGATGAGCAGTTCTTC.

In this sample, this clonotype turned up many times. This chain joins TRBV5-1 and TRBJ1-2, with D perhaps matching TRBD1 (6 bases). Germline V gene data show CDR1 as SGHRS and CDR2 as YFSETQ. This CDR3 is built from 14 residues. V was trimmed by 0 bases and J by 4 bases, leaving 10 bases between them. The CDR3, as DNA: TGCGCCAGCAGCTTGGCACAGGGCTTCTATGGCTACACCTTC. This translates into CASSLAQGFYGYTF.

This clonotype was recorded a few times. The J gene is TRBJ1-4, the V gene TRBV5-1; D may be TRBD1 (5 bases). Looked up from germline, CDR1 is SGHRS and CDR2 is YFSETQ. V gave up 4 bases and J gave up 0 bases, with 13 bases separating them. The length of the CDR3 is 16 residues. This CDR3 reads CASSMGPDATNEKLFF. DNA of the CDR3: TGCGCCAGCAGCATGGGGCCAGATGCAACTAATGAAAAACTGTTTTTT.

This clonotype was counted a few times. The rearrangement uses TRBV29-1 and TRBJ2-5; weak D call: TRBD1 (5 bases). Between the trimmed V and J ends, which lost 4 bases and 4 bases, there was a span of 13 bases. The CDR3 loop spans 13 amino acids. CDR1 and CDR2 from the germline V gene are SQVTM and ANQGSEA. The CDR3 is CSVAQGFGETQYF. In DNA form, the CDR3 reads TGCAGCGTTGCCCAGGGATTCGGAGAGACCCAGTACTTC. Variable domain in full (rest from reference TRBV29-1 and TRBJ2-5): SAVISQKPSRDICQRGTSLTIQCQVDSQVTMMFWYRQQPGQSLTLIATANQGSEATYESGFVIDKFPISRPNLTFSTLTVSNMSPEDSSIYLCSVAQGFGETQYFGPGTRLLVL.

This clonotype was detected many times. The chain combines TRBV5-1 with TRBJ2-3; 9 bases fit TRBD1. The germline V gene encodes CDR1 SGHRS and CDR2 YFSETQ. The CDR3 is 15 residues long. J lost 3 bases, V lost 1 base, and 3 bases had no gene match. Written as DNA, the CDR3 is TGCGCCAGCAGCTTGCTGGGACAGGGTACAGATACGCAGTATTTT. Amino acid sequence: CASSLLGQGTDTQYF.

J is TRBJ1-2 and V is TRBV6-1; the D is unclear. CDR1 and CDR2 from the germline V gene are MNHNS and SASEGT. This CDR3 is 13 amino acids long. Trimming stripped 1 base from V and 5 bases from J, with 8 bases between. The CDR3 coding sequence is TGTGCCAGCAGTGAAGTTAAGAGTTATGGCTACACCTTC. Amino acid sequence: CASSEVKSYGYTF.

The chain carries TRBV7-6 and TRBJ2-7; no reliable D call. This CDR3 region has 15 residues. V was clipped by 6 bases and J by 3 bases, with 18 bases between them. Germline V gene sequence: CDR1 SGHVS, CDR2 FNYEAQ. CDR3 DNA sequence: TGTGCCAGCAGTTCCGACTCCGCCGGCCTCTACGAGCAGTACTTC. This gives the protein CASSSDSAGLYEQYF.

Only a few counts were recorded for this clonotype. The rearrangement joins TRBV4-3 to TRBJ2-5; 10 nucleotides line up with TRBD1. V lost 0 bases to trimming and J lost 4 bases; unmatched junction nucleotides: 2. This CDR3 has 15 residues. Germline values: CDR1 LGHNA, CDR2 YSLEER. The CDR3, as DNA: TGCGCCAGCAGCCAAGAAAGGACAGGGGGAGAGACCCAGTACTTC. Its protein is CASSQERTGGETQYF.

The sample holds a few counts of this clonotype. The CDR3 DNA sequence: TGTGCCAGCAGCTTGGGCACCAAAGAGACCCAGTACTTC. This sequence encodes CASSLGTKETQYF. This chain connects TRBV5-5 to TRBJ2-5; no firm D call. The CDR3 has 13 amino acids. V was cut by 0 bases and J by 3 bases, with 6 bases left in between. In germline, CDR1 is SGHKS, CDR2 YYEKEE (reference sequence).

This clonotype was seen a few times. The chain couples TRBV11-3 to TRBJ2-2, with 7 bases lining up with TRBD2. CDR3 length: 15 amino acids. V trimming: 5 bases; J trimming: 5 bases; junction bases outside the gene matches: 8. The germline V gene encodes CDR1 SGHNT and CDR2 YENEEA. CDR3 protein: CASSPLGGSTGELFF. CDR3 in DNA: TGTGCCAGCAGCCCCCTGGGGGGGAGTACCGGGGAGCTGTTTTTT.

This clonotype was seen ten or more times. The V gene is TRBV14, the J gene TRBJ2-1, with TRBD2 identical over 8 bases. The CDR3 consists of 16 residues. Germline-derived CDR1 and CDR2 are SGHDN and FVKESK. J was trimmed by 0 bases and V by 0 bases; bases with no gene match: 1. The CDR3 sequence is CASSQDSGTSYNEQFF. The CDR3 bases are TGTGCCAGCAGCCAAGATAGCGGGACCTCCTACAATGAGCAGTTCTTC.

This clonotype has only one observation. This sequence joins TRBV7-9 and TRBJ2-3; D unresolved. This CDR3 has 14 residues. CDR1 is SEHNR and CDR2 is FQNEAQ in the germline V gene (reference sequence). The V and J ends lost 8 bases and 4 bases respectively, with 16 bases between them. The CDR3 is CASAYSSISDTQYF. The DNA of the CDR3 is TGTGCCAGCGCCTACAGCTCTATCTCAGATACGCAGTATTTT.

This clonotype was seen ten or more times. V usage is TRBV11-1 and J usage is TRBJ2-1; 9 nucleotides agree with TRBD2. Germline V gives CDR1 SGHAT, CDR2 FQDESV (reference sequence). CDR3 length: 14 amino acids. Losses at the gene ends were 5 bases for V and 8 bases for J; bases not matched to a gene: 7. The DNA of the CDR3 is TGTGCCAGCAGCGTCCCGGGACTAGCTTATGAGCAGTTCTTC. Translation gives CASSVPGLAYEQFF.

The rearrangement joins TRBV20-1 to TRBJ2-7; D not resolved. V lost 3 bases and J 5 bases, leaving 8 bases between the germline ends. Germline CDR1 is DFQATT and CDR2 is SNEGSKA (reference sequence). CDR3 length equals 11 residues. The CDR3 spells CSASAVHEQYF. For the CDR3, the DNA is TGCAGTGCTAGTGCCGTCCACGAGCAGTACTTC.

The CDR3 sequence: CASSLEVRNTEAFF. The CDR3 region has the DNA TGCGCCAGCAGCTTGGAAGTGAGGAACACTGAAGCTTTCTTT. This chain connects TRBV5-1 to TRBJ1-1; D is unclear. V lost 0 bases, J lost 1 base, and 7 bases lay in between. The germline gives CDR1 SGHRS, CDR2 YFSETQ. The CDR3 sequence is 14 residues long.

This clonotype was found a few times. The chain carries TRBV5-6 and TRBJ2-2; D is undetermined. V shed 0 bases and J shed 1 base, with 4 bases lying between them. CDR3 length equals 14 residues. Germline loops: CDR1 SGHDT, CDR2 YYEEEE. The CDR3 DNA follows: TGTGCCAGCAGCTTGGTCCAGAACACCGGGGAGCTGTTTTTT. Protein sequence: CASSLVQNTGELFF.

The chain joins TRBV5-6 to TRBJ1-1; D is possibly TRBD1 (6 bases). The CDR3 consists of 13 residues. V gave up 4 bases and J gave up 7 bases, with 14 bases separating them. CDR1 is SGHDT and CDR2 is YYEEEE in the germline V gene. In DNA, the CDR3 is TGTGCCAGCAGCCCGTGGGACACGGATGAAGCTTTCTTT. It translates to CASSPWDTDEAFF.

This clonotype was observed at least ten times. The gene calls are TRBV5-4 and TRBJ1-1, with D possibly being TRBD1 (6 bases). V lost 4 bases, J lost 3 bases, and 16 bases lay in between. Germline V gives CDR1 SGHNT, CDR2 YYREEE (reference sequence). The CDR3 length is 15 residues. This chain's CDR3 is CASSGVQGRYTEAFF. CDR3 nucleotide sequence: TGTGCCAGCAGCGGCGTACAGGGAAGATACACTGAAGCTTTCTTT.

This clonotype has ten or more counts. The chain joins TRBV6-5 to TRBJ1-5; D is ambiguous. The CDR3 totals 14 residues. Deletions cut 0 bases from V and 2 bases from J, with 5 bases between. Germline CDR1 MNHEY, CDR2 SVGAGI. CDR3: CASSYSGGNQPQHF. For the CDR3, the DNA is TGTGCCAGCAGTTACTCCGGAGGCAATCAGCCCCAGCATTTT.

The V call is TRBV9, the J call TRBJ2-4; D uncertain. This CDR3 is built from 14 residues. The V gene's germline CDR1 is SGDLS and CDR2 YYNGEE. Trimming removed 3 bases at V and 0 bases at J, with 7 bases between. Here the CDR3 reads CASSGPVAKNIQYF. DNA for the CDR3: TGTGCCAGCAGCGGGCCGGTAGCCAAAAACATTCAGTACTTC.

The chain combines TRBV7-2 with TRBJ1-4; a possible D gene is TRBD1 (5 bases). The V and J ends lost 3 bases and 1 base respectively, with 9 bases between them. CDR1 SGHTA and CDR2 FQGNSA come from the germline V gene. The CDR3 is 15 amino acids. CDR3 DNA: TGTGCCAGCAGCTTTAACCAGGGAACTAATGAAAAACTGTTTTTT. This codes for CASSFNQGTNEKLFF.

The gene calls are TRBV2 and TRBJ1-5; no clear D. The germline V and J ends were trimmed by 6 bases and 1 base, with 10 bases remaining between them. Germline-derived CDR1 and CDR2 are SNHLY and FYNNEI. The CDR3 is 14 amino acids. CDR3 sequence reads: CASRGRESNQPQHF. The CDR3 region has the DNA TGTGCCAGCAGGGGAAGGGAGAGCAATCAGCCCCAGCATTTT.

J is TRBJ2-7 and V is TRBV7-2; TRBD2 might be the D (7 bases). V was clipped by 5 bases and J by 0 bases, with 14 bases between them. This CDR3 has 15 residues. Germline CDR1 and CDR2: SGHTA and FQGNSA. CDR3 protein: CASSPGGASSYEQYF. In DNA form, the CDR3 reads TGTGCCAGCAGCCCTGGGGGGGCCTCCTCCTACGAGCAGTACTTC.

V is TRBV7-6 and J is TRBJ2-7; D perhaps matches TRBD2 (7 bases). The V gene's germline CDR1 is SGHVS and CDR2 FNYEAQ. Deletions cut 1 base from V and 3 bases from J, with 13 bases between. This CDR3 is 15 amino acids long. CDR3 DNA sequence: TGTGCCAGCAGCTTAGGCTGGGGGGGCATCTACGAGCAGTACTTC. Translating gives CASSLGWGGIYEQYF.

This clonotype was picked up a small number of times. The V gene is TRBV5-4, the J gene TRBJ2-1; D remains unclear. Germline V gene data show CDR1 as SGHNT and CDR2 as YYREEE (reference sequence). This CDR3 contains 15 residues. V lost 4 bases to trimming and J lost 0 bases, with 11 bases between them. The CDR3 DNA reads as TGTGCCAGCAGCCTAGACTTGAGCTCCTACAATGAGCAGTTCTTC. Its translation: CASSLDLSSYNEQFF. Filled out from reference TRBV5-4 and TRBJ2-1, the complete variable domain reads ETGVTQSPTHLIKTRGQQVTLRCSSQSGHNTVSWYQQALGQGPQFIFQYYREEENGRGNFPPRFSGLQFPNYSSELNVNALELDDSALYLCASSLDLSSYNEQFFGPGTRLTVL.

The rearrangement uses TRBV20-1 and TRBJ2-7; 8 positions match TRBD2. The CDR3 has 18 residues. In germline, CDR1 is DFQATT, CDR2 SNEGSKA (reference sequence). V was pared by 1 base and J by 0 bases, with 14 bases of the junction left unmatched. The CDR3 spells CSARAEGTSGRSSYEQYF. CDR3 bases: TGCAGTGCTAGAGCCGAGGGAACTAGCGGTAGAAGCTCCTACGAGCAGTACTTC.

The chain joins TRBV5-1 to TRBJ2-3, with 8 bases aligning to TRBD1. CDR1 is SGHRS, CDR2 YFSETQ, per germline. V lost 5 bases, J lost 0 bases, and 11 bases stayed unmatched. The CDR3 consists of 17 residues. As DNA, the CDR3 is TGCGCCAGCAGGAACGGGACAGGTTTGACTAGCACAGATACGCAGTATTTT. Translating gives CASRNGTGLTSTDTQYF.